These 5 T cell receptor gamma chains came from one sample sequenced in a study of gamma-delta T cells after stem cell transplantation. TCRdb applied CATT to the RT-PCR reads for clone calling. This repertoire shows some 4,400 gamma-chain clones, approximately 18% found once; its top ten account for around 3.7%. Sample: gamma-delta T cells. These receptors originate from a human donor. It is not recorded whose cells these are; they may come from a transplant donor.

This chain joins TRGV8 and TRGJ1 or TRGJ2. Germline V gives CDR1 VENAVY, CDR2 YDSYNSRV. Trimming at V came to 4 bases and at J to 4 bases, leaving 4 bases not matched to a gene. The CDR3 has 12 amino acids. CDR3 amino acids: CATWERYYKKLF. CDR3 sequence (DNA): TGTGCCACCTGGGAACGGTATTATAAGAAACTCTTT.

For this clone: One end of the junction fails to match germline, which may point to a read error. The chain recombines TRGV8 with TRGJ1 or TRGJ2. Germline V gene lookup returns CDR1 VENAVY and CDR2 YDSYNSRV. CDR3 length: 13 amino acids. CDR3 DNA: TGTGCCACCTGGGATAGGATGTATTATCAGAAACTCTTT. Amino acid sequence: CATWDRMYYQKLF.

A note on this clone: Other DNA sequences in the sample encode the same CDR3. V usage is TRGV9 and J usage is TRGJ1 or TRGJ2. The CDR3 loop spans 12 amino acids. V was pared by 0 bases and J by 9 bases, with 5 bases of the junction left unmatched. Germline CDR1 and CDR2: GITISATS and ISYDGTV (reference sequence). As DNA, the CDR3 is TGTGCCTTGTGGGAGGTGCTTGGTAAGAAACTCTTT. This sequence encodes CALWEVLGKKLF.

This clone was observed a few times. This chain links TRGV2 with TRGJ1 or TRGJ2. The CDR3 contains 15 residues. V shed 2 bases and J 1 base; nucleotides not matched to a gene: 8. Germline V gene sequence: CDR1 EGSNGY, CDR2 YDSYNSKV. The CDR3 region has the DNA TGTGCCACCTGGGACGCGGATTTTAATTATTATAAGAAACTCTTT. This sequence encodes CATWDADFNYYKKLF.

This clone was seen a handful of times. The rearrangement uses TRGV2 and TRGJ1 or TRGJ2. This CDR3 comprises 15 residues. V dropped 2 bases and J dropped 0; count of bases not matched to a gene: 7. Looked up from germline, CDR1 is EGSNGY and CDR2 is YDSYNSKV. In DNA, the CDR3 is TGTGCCACCTGGGACGTCCAACCGAATTATTATAAGAAACTCTTT. Translating it yields CATWDVQPNYYKKLF.